These 18 T cell receptor beta chains share one sample of origin, sequenced in a study of regulatory T cells in long-lasting Graves disease. Sample time point: newly diagnosed GD, antithyroid drugs for less than 3 months. With RNA extracted from PBMCs as input, the TCR library was made. Libraries of TCR beta came from iRepertoire HTBI primers plus Arm-PCR of CDR3 regions. Each CDR3 protein is one row after TCRdb ran MiXCR on the multiplex PCR reads. This repertoire shows under 250,000 distinct CDR3 sequences, approximately 19% found once; its top ten account for roughly 12%. This sample was also put to use in a study of T cells in Graves' hyperthyroidism and ophthalmopathy.

This sample comprised peripheral blood mononuclear cells (PBMCs), obtained at new diagnosis, from a patient treated with antithyroid drugs. The receptor source for this set is a woman aged 25 to 45 with Graves disease.

The table lists this clonotype with many counts. The chain couples TRBV4-1 to TRBJ2-7; TRBD2 matches at 12 bases. The CDR3 extends over 17 amino acids. The ends lost 2 bases at V and 0 bases at J; junction bases unmatched: 5. CDR1 MGHRA and CDR2 YSYEKL come from the germline V gene. CDR3 coding DNA: TGCGCCAGCAGCCAACTCCCGACTAGCGGGAGCTCCTACGAGCAGTACTTC. Translating it yields CASSQLPTSGSSYEQYF.

At least ten counts were recorded for this clonotype. The chain has TRBV28 and TRBJ2-4; D may match TRBD1 or TRBD2 (5 bases each). The CDR3 consists of 16 residues. Germline V CDR1 and CDR2: MDHEN, SYDVKM. V dropped 3 bases and J dropped 3 bases, with 15 bases sitting between them. The CDR3 here is CASSFFVGDGKNIQYF. The DNA of the CDR3 is TGTGCCAGCAGTTTTTTCGTGGGGGATGGCAAAAACATTCAGTACTTC.

The genes are TRBV19 and TRBJ1-2, with D unresolved. V lost 7 bases, J lost 4 bases, and 13 bases lay in between. The CDR3 covers 13 residues. In germline, CDR1 is LNHDA, CDR2 SQIVND (reference sequence). The CDR3 region is CASKVGGTYGYTF. CDR3 nucleotides: TGTGCCAGTAAAGTCGGCGGAACCTATGGCTACACCTTC.

This clonotype was picked up many times. The chain has TRBV2 and TRBJ1-1; D is ambiguous. Germline V gene sequence: CDR1 SNHLY, CDR2 FYNNEI. The CDR3 runs 14 residues. V dropped 7 bases and J dropped 2 bases, with 14 bases sitting between them. This CDR3 reads CASTDPTVNTEAFF. CDR3 nucleotide sequence: TGTGCCAGCACCGACCCGACGGTAAACACTGAAGCTTTCTTT.

This clonotype has at least ten counts. The chain has TRBV7-8 and TRBJ2-3, with 7 bases matching TRBD2. J gave up 2 bases and V 2 bases, and 4 bases lay outside the gene matches. Germline values: CDR1 SGHVS, CDR2 FQNEAQ. The CDR3 covers 15 residues. The CDR3 is CASSLFAGDTDTQYF. CDR3 in DNA: TGTGCCAGCAGCTTATTTGCGGGGGACACAGATACGCAGTATTTT.

This clonotype was seen only a few times. The chain carries TRBV6-9 and TRBJ1-1; no definite D call. The CDR3 runs 12 residues. Germline V CDR1 and CDR2: MNHGY, SVAAGI. V lost 4 bases to trimming and J lost 7 bases, with 10 bases between them. In nucleotides, the CDR3 is TGTGCCAGCAGTTCCCGGAGGCTTGAAGCTTTCTTT. Amino acids: CASSSRRLEAFF.

This clonotype showed up many times. V and J are TRBV29-1 and TRBJ2-1; no definite D call. The V gene lost 5 bases and the J gene lost 7 bases, with 18 bases spanning the gap. Germline loops: CDR1 SQVTM, CDR2 ANQGSEA. This CDR3 contains 14 residues. CDR3 residues: CSVLEPGFPNEQFF. CDR3 DNA sequence: TGCAGCGTTTTGGAGCCCGGCTTCCCTAATGAGCAGTTCTTC.

This clonotype was counted many times. CDR3 sequence reads: CASSPKGPINEKLFF. Here the CDR3 DNA reads TGTGCCAGCAGTCCCAAGGGACCGATTAATGAAAAACTGTTTTTT. The rearrangement joins TRBV2 to TRBJ1-4, with D possibly matching TRBD1 (5 bases). Trimming cost V 5 bases and J 4 bases, with 14 bases left between them. The CDR3 sequence is 15 residues long. Germline V gene sequence: CDR1 SNHLY, CDR2 FYNNEI.

This clonotype was seen repeatedly, ten times or more. The chain joins TRBV10-3 to TRBJ1-2; 9 bases agree with TRBD1. This CDR3 spans 15 amino acids. The junction had 9 bases not matched to a gene; V was cut back by 6 bases and J by 4 bases. Per germline, CDR1 ENHRY and CDR2 SYGVKD. The CDR3 loop is CAIRGQGKNVYGYTF. The CDR3 coding sequence is TGTGCCATCAGGGGACAGGGAAAAAATGTCTATGGCTACACCTTC.

This clonotype has at least ten counts. This sequence joins TRBV3-1 and TRBJ1-1, with D possibly matching TRBD1 (5 bases). Germline CDR1 is LGHDT and CDR2 is YNNKEL (reference sequence). With 1 base removed from V and 5 bases from J, the gap between germline ends came to 11 bases. The CDR3 length is 14 residues. This CDR3 is CASSQAGRSTEAFF. Written as DNA, the CDR3 is TGTGCCAGCAGCCAAGCAGGGAGATCAACTGAAGCTTTCTTT.

The table lists this clonotype with many counts. This chain connects TRBV2 to TRBJ2-5, with TRBD1 matching 7 bases. V gave up 5 bases and J gave up 0 bases; unmatched junction bases: 3. This CDR3 has 14 amino acids. Per the germline V gene, CDR1 is SNHLY and CDR2 is FYNNEI. The CDR3 loop is CASSPGTDQETQYF. CDR3 coding DNA: TGTGCCAGCAGTCCCGGGACAGACCAAGAGACCCAGTACTTC.

In its sample, this clonotype was seen many times. The chain uses TRBV3-1 and TRBJ2-7; D unclear. V lost 4 bases and J lost 4, with 8 bases in between. This CDR3 spans 12 amino acids. Germline assignment: CDR1 LGHDT and CDR2 YNNKEL (reference sequence). The CDR3 here is CASSLQKYEQYF. CDR3 nucleotides: TGTGCCAGCAGCCTACAGAAATACGAGCAGTACTTC.

This clonotype occurred many times. The chain couples TRBV3-1 to TRBJ2-3; D gene ambiguous. Germline V gives CDR1 LGHDT, CDR2 YNNKEL (reference sequence). Trimming took 5 bases from V and 6 from J, leaving 9 bases between them. The CDR3 runs to 12 residues. The CDR3 DNA follows: TGTGCCAGCAGCGGTCTCGGGGATACGCAGTATTTT. Amino acids: CASSGLGDTQYF.

This clonotype came up many times. This chain uses TRBV28 with TRBJ2-7, with 8 nucleotides matching TRBD2. The trim removed 3 bases at V and 3 bases at J, leaving 1 base unmatched. Germline lookup yields CDR1 MDHEN and CDR2 SYDVKM. The CDR3 extends over 13 amino acids. CDR3 DNA: TGTGCCAGCAGTTTGAGCGGGGGCTACGAGCAGTACTTC. Its translation is CASSLSGGYEQYF.

This chain joins TRBV6-5 and TRBJ1-2; no clear D. Per germline, CDR1 MNHEY and CDR2 SVGAGI. The CDR3 runs 13 residues. Trimming removed 2 bases at V and 8 bases at J, with 12 bases between. The CDR3 sequence is CASSYGDGLGYTF. CDR3 DNA: TGTGCCAGCAGTTACGGGGATGGCCTGGGCTACACCTTC.

Only a few counts were recorded for this clonotype. V and J are TRBV5-1 and TRBJ1-5, with D unresolved. Trimming removed 0 bases at V and 4 bases at J, with 8 bases between. The CDR3 contains 14 residues. The germline V gene encodes CDR1 SGHRS and CDR2 YFSETQ. This CDR3 reads CASSLGGINQPQHF. As DNA, the CDR3 is TGCGCCAGCAGCTTGGGAGGCATTAATCAGCCCCAGCATTTT. The full variable domain, rest sourced from reference TRBV5-1 and TRBJ1-5, is KAGVTQTPRYLIKTRGQQVTLSCSPISGHRSVSWYQQTPGQGLQFLFEYFSETQRNKGNFPGRFSGRQFSNSRSEMNVSTLELGDSALYLCASSLGGINQPQHFGDGTRLSIL.

This clonotype was detected ten times or more. The rearrangement joins TRBV12-5 to TRBJ1-6, with 8 positions matching TRBD1. CDR1 LGHNT and CDR2 FRNRAP come from the germline V gene. J was trimmed by 2 bases and V by 6 bases; bases with no gene match: 3. The CDR3 has 15 residues. The DNA for the CDR3 is TGTGCTAGTGGCCCGGGACAGGCCTATAATTCACCCCTCCACTTT. Translation: CASGPGQAYNSPLHF.

In the case of this clonotype: Sequence at one end of the junction differs from germline and may be a read error. The V and J genes are TRBV5-6 and TRBJ1-4, with 10 bases matching TRBD1. Germline values: CDR1 SGHDT, CDR2 YYEEEE. This CDR3 contains 16 residues. CDR3 loop: CASSTGTGAANEKPFF. The CDR3 DNA follows: TGTGCCAGCAGCACCGGGACAGGGGCGGCTAATGAAAAACCGTTTTTT.